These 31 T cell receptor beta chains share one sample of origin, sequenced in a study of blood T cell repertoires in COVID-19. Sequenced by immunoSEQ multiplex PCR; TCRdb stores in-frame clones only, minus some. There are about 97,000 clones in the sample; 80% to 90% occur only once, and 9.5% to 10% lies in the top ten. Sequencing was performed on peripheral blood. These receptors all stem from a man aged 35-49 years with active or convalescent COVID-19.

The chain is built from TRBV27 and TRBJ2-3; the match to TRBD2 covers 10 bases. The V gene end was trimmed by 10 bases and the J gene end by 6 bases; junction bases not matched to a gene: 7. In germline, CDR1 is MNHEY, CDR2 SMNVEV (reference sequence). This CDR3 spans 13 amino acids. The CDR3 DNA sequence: TGTGCCACCCTACTAGCGGGGTCTGATACGCAGTATTTT. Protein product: CATLLAGSDTQYF.

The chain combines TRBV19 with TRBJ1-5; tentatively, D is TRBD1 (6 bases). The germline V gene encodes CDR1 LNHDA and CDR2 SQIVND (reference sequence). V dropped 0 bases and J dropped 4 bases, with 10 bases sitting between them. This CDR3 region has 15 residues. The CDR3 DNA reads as TGTGCCAGTAGTATAGAAGGACAGTGGAATCAGCCCCAGCATTTT. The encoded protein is CASSIEGQWNQPQHF. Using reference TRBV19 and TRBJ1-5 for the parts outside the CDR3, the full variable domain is DGGITQSPKYLFRKEGQNVTLSCEQNLNHDAMYWYRQDPGQGLRLIYYSQIVNDFQKGDIAEGYSVSREKKESFPLTVTSAQKNPTAFYLCASSIEGQWNQPQHFGDGTRLSIL.

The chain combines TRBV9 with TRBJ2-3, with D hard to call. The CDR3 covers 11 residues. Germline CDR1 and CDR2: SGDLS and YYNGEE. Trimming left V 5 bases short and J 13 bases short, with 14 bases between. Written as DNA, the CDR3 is TGTGCCAGCAGGTCCACCAGCGAGGAGTATTTT. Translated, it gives CASRSTSEEYF.

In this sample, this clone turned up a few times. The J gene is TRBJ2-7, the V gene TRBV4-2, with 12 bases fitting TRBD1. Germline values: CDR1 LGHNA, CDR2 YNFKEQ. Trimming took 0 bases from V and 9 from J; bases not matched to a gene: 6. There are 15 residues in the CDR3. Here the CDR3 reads CASSQEGTGGAPQYF. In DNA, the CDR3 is TGTGCCAGCAGCCAAGAAGGGACAGGGGGCGCGCCGCAGTACTTC.

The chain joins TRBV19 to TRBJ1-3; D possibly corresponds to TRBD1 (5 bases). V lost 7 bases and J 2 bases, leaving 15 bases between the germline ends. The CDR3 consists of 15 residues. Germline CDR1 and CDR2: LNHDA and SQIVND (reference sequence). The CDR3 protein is CASIPQGMTGNTIYF. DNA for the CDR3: TGTGCCAGTATTCCCCAGGGTATGACTGGAAACACCATATATTTT. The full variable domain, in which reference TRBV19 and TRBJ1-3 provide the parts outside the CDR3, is DGGITQSPKYLFRKEGQNVTLSCEQNLNHDAMYWYRQDPGQGLRLIYYSQIVNDFQKGDIAEGYSVSREKKESFPLTVTSAQKNPTAFYLCASIPQGMTGNTIYFGEGSWLTVV.

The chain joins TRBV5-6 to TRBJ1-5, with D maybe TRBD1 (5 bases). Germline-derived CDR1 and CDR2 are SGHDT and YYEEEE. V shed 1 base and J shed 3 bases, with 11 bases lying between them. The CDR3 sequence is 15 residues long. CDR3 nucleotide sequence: TGTGCCAGCAGCTTGTCCCAGGGCACCAATCAGCCCCAGCATTTT. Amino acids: CASSLSQGTNQPQHF.

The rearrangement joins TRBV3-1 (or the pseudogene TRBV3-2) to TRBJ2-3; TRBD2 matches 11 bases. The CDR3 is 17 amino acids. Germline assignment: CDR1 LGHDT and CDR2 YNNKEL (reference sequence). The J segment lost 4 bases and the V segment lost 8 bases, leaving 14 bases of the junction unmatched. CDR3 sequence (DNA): TGTGCCAGCGCCCCCAGCCTAGCGGGGGGAGGGGCAGATACGCAGTATTTT. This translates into CASAPSLAGGGADTQYF.

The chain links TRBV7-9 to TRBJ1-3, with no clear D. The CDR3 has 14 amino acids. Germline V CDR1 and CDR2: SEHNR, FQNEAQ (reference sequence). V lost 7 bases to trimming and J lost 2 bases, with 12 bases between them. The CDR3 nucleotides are TGTGCCAGCACCTCGCGGTCGGCTGGAAACACCATATATTTT. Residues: CASTSRSAGNTIYF. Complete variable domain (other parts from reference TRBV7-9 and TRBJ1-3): DTGVSQNPRHKITKRGQNVTFRCDPISEHNRLYWYRQTLGQGPEFLTYFQNEAQLEKSRLLSDRFSAERPKGSFSTLEIQRTEQGDSAMYLCASTSRSAGNTIYFGEGSWLTVV.

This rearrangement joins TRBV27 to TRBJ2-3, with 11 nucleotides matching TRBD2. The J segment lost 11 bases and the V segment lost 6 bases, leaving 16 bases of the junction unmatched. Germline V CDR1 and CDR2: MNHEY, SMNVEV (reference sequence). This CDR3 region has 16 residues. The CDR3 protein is CASRPTSGGLRGVQYF. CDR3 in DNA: TGTGCCAGCAGACCAACTAGCGGGGGCCTCAGAGGGGTGCAGTATTTT.

The CDR3 bases are TGTGCCTGGAGTGGCCAGGAAATCTCCTACAATGAGCAGTTCTTC. Its protein product is CAWSGQEISYNEQFF. The gene calls are TRBV30 and TRBJ2-1; D gene unclear. The V end was cut by 1 base, the J end by 0 bases, with 10 bases between. The CDR3 length is 15 residues. Looked up from germline, CDR1 is GTSNPN and CDR2 is SVGIG (reference sequence). Complete variable domain (other parts from reference TRBV30 and TRBJ2-1): SQTIHQWPATLVQPVGSPLSLECTVEGTSNPNLYWYRQAAGRGLQLLFYSVGIGQISSEVPQNLSASRPQDRQFILSSKKLLLSDSGFYLCAWSGQEISYNEQFFGPGTRLTVL.

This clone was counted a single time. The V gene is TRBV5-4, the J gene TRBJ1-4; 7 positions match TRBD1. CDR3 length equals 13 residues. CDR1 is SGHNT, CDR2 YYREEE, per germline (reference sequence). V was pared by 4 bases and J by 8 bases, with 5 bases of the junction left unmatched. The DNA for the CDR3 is TGTGCCAGCAGCCTCGGACAGGTCGAAAAACTGTTTTTT. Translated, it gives CASSLGQVEKLFF.

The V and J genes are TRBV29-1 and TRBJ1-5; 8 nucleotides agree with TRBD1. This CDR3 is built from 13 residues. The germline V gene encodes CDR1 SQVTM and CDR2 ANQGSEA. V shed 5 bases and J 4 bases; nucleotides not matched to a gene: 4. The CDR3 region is CSVWTGSNQPQHF. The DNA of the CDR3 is TGCAGCGTTTGGACAGGGTCGAATCAGCCCCAGCATTTT.

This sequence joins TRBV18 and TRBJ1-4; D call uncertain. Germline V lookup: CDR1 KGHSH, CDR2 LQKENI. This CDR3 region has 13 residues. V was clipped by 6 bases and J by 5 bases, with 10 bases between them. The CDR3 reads CASSPGWNEKLFF. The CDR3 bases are TGTGCCAGCTCCCCCGGGTGGAATGAAAAACTGTTTTTT.

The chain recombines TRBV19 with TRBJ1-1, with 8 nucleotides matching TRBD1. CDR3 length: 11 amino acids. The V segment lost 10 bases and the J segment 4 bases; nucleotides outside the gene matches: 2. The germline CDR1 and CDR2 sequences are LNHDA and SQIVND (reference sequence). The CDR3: CAITGGTEAFF. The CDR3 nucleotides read TGTGCCATCACAGGGGGCACTGAAGCTTTCTTT.

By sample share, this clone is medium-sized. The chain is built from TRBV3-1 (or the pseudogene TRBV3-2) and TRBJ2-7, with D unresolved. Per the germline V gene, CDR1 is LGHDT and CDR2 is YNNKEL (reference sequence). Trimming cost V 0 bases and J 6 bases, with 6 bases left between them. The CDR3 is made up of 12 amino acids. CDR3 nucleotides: TGTGCCAGCAGCCAAGAAGCGTTCGAGCAGTACTTC. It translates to CASSQEAFEQYF.

CDR3 region: CASSPFAGGSLAKNIQYF. Here the CDR3 DNA reads TGTGCCAGCAGCCCCTTCGCGGGGGGCTCTCTAGCCAAAAACATTCAGTACTTC. The chain carries TRBV7-2 and TRBJ2-4, with TRBD2 matching 8 bases. CDR1 and CDR2 (germline): SGHTA, FQGNSA. Trimming took 5 bases from V and 0 from J; bases not matched to a gene: 12. There are 18 residues in the CDR3.

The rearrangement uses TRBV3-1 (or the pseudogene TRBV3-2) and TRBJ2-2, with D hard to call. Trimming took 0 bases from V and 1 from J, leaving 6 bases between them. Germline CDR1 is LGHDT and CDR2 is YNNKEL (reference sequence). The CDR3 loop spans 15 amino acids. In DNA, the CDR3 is TGTGCCAGCAGCCAAGATTCCAGGAACACCGGGGAGCTGTTTTTT. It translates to CASSQDSRNTGELFF.

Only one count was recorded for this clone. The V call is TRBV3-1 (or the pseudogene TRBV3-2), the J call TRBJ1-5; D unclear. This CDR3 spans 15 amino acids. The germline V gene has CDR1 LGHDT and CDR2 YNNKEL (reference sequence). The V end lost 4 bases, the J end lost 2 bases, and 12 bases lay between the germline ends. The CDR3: CASSPPGVGNQPQHF. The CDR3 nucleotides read TGTGCCAGCAGCCCGCCCGGGGTGGGCAATCAGCCCCAGCATTTT.

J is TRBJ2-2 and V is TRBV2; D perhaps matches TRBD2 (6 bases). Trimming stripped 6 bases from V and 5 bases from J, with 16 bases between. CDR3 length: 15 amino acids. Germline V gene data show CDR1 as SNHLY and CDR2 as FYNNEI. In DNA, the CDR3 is TGTGCCAGCAGCCAAGCGGGCCAGAGAACCGGGGAGCTGTTTTTT. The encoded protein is CASSQAGQRTGELFF. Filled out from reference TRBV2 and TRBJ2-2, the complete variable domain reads EPEVTQTPSHQVTQMGQEVILRCVPISNHLYFYWYRQILGQKVEFLVSFYNNEISEKSEIFDDQFSVERPDGSNFTLKIRSTKLEDSAMYFCASSQAGQRTGELFFGEGSRLTVL.

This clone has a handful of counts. The CDR3 nucleotides read TGCGCCAGCAGCCAAGACAGGATCCAAGAGACCCAGTACTTC. This codes for CASSQDRIQETQYF. The J gene is TRBJ2-5, the V gene TRBV4-3, with D uncertain. CDR3 length equals 14 residues. Trimming left V 0 bases short and J 1 base short, with 6 bases between. Germline V CDR1 and CDR2: LGHNA, YSLEER.

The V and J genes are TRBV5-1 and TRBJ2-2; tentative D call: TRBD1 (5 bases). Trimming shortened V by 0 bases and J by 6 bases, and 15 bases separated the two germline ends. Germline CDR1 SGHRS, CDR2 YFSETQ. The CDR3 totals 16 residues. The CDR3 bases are TGCGCCAGCAGCTTGGTTTCAGGGCTCAGCTCCGGGGAGCTGTTTTTT. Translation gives CASSLVSGLSSGELFF.

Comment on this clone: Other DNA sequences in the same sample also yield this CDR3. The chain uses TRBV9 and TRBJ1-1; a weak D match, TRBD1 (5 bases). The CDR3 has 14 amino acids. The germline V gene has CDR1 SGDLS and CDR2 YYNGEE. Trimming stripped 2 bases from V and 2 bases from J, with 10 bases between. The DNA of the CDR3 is TGTGCCAGCAGCGTCTCCCAGGGTAACACTGAAGCTTTCTTT. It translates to CASSVSQGNTEAFF.

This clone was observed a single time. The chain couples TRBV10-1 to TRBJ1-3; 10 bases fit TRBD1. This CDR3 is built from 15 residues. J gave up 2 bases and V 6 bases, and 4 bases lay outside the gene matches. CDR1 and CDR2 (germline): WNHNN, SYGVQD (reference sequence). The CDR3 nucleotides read TGCGCCAGCAGCCCCGGGACAGGGGCTGGAAACACCATATATTTT. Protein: CASSPGTGAGNTIYF.

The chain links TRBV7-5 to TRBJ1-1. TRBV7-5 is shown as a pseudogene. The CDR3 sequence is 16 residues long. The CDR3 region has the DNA TGTGTCAGAAGCGGCACACAAGGGAGGGCCGACACTGAAGCTTTCTTT. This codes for CVRSGTQGRADTEAFF.

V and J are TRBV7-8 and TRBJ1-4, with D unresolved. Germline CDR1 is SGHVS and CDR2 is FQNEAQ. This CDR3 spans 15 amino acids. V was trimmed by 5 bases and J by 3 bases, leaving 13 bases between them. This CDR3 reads CASSPGRGANEKLFF. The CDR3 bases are TGTGCCAGCAGCCCAGGACGCGGGGCTAATGAAAAACTGTTTTTT.

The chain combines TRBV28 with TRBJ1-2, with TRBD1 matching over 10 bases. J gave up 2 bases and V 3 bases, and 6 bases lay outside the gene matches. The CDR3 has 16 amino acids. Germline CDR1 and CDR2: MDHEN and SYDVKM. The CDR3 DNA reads TGTGCCAGCAGTTTGCCTCCGGGACAGGGGAACTATGGCTACACCTTC. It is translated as CASSLPPGQGNYGYTF.

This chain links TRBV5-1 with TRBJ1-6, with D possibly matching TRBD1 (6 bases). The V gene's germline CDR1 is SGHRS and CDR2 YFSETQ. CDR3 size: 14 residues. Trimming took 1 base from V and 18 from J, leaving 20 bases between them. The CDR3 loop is CASSLTGQESYPHF. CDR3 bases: TGCGCCAGCAGCTTGACAGGGCAAGAATCTTACCCCCACTTT.

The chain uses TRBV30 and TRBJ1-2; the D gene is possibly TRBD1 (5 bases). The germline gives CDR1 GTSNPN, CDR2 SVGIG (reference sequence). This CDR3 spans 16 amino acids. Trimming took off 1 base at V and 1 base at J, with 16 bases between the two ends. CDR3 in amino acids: CAWSAPDSSLNYGYTF. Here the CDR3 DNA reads TGTGCCTGGAGTGCACCCGACAGTTCCCTTAACTATGGCTACACCTTC.

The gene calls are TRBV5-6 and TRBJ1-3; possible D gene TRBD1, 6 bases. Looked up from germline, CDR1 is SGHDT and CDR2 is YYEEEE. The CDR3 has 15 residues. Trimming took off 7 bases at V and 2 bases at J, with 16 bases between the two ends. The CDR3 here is CASLDRTVAGNTIYF. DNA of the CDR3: TGTGCCAGCCTTGACAGGACGGTCGCTGGAAACACCATATATTTT.

The CDR3 sequence is CASSPWANQPQHF. In DNA, the CDR3 is TGTGCCAGCAGCCCCTGGGCTAATCAGCCCCAGCATTTT. The chain employs TRBV11-2 and TRBJ1-5; D is unresolved. V lost 5 bases to trimming and J lost 4 bases, with 9 bases between them. Germline CDR1 is SGHAT and CDR2 is FQNNGV. The CDR3 loop spans 13 amino acids.

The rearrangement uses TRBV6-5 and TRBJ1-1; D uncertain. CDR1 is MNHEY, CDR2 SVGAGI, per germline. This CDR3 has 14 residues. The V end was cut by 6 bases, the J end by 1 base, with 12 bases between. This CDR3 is CASSVVWQNTEAFF. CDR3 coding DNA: TGTGCCAGCAGCGTGGTGTGGCAGAACACTGAAGCTTTCTTT.